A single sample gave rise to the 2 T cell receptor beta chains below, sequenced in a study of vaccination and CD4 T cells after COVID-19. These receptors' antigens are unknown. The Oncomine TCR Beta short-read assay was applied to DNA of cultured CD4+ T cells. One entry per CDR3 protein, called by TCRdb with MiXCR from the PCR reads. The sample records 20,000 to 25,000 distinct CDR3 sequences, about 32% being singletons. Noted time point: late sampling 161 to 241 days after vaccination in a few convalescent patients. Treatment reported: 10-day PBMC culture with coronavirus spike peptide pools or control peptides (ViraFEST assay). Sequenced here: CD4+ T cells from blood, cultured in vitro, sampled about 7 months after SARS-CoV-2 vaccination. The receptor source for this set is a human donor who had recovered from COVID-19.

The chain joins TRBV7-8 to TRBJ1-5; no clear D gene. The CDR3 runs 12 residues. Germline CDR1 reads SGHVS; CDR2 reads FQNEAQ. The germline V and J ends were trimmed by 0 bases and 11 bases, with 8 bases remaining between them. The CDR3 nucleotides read TGTGCCAGCAGCTTAGCAGGGTATACCCAGCATTTT. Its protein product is CASSLAGYTQHF.

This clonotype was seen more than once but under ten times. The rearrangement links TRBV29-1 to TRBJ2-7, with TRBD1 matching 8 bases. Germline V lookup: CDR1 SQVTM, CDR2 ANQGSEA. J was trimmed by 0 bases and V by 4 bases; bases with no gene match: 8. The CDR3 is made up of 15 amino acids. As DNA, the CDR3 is TGCAGCGTTGCCAGGGGGCGCAGACCCTCCTACGAGCAGTACTTC. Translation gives CSVARGRRPSYEQYF.